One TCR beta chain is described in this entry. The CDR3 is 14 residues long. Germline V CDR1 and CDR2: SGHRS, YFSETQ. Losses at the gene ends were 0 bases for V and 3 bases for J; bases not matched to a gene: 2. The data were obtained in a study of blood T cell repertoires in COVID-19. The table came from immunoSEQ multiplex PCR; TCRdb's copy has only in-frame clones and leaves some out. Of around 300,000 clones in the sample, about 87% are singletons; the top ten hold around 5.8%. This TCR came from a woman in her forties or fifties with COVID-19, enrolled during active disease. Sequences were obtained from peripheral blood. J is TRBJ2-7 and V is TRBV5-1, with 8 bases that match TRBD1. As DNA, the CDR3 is TGCGCCAGCAGCTTGGGACAGGGGTTCTACGAGCAGTACTTC. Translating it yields CASSLGQGFYEQYF.